This T cell receptor beta chain was captured by sequencing in a study of tissue T cells after allogeneic stem cell transplantation. The overall study: Of the grafts for graft-versus-host disease patients, four were unmodified and three CD34-selected. Study-level points and caveats: In patients and mice, blood and spleen missed much of tissue repertoire.

With 2 bases removed from V and 8 bases from J, the gap between germline ends came to 6 bases. Germline CDR1 is SNHLY and CDR2 is FYNNEI. The CDR3 runs to 11 residues. Assay used: immunoSEQ multiplex PCR; TCRdb lists only in-frame clones, some missing. The sample includes around 2,600 clones, 72% of them seen just once. Adult allogeneic hematopoietic cell transplant recipients with steroid-refractory graft-versus-host disease were prospectively enrolled for research autopsy. GI sites, liver, skin and spleen were taken after median 9.75 post-mortem hours. This clone counts as hyperexpanded. Its antigen remains unknown.

Sequencing used colon tissue, obtained at autopsy. This receptor was identified in a male patient older than 55 with steroid-refractory graft-versus-host disease after an allogeneic stem cell transplant. The graft donor may be the source of some T cells. The V call is TRBV2, the J call TRBJ1-2, with TRBD1 as a possible D gene (6 bases). The CDR3 is CASSEQGGYTF. CDR3 in DNA: TGTGCCAGCAGTGAACAGGGGGGCTACACCTTC. Full variable domain (rest looked up from reference TRBV2 and TRBJ1-2): EPEVTQTPSHQVTQMGQEVILRCVPISNHLYFYWYRQILGQKVEFLVSFYNNEISEKSEIFDDQFSVERPDGSNFTLKIRSTKLEDSAMYFCASSEQGGYTFGSGTRLTVV.